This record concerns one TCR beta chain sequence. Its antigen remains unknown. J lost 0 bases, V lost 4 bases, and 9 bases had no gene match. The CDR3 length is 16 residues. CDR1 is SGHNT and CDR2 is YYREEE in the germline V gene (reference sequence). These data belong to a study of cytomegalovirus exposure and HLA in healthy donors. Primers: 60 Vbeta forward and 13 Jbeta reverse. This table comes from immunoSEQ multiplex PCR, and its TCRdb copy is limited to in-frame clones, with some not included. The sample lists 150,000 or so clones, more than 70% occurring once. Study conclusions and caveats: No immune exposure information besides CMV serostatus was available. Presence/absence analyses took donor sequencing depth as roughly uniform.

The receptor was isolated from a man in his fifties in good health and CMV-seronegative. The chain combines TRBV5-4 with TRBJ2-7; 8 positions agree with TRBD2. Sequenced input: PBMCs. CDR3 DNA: TGTGCCAGCAGCCCGCCAGCGGGAGTTCCCTCCTACGAGCAGTACTTC. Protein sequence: CASSPPAGVPSYEQYF.